This T cell receptor (beta chain) was recorded in a study of CD8 T cells in ankylosing spondylitis. Study-wide findings and caveats: Significantly higher representation of disease-linked clones was reported for matched ankylosing spondylitis synovial fluid. A TCR beta motif of about 8 highly homologous variants seemed to mark ankylosing spondylitis blood. Disease-linked clones, CD8+, were relatively rare in peripheral blood.

V lost 5 bases and J 2 bases, leaving 13 bases between the germline ends. The CDR3 runs to 14 residues. The V gene's germline CDR1 is SEHNR and CDR2 FQNEAQ (reference sequence). At least ten counts were recorded for this clonotype. Its antigen is not identified. Each TCR beta library was made by quantitative 5'-RACE that incorporated molecular barcodes. TCRdb ran MiXCR on the 5' RACE reads and lists one entry per CDR3 protein. The sample holds over 30,000 distinct CDR3 sequences; roughly 9.6% are singletons and the top ten take just over 20%. The J gene is TRBJ2-7, the V gene TRBV7-9, with D possibly matching TRBD1 (5 bases). Sequences were obtained from synovial fluid, either unsorted or a sorted T cell fraction (not recorded which). The clonotype originates from a male donor with ankylosing spondylitis. The CDR3 region is CASSPTDSTYEQYF. CDR3 bases: TGTGCCAGCAGCCCTACCGACAGCACCTACGAGCAGTACTTC.